The entry that follows covers one T cell receptor (beta chain) sequence. This sample was included in a study of T-cell reconstitution after alpha-beta-depleted transplantation in children. Preparation of the TCRbeta library involved a method that used unique molecular identifiers. Each CDR3 protein is one row after TCRdb ran MiXCR on the PCR reads. The data hold approximately 350,000 distinct CDR3 sequences, with 10% observed a single time. The CDR3 is made up of 21 amino acids. Germline values: CDR1 MGHDK, CDR2 SYGVNS. J gave up 4 bases and V 2 bases, and 21 bases lay outside the gene matches. The chain has TRBV25-1 and TRBJ2-3, with 10 bases lining up with TRBD2. Source: PBMCs from the stem cell graft donor, taken from the stem cell graft. This TCR came from a human donor who donated a stem cell graft to a child with acute lymphoblastic leukemia. Here the CDR3 DNA reads TGTGCCAGCAGTGAAAGTAAAACACGTTTCCGGCCTAGCGGGAGAGCAGATACGCAGTATTTT. It encodes CASSESKTRFRPSGRADTQYF.